The T cell receptor (beta chain) under discussion was sequenced for a study of Ad26.COV2.S vaccination and SARS-CoV-2 variants. Study details: Once or twice, 56 days apart, Ad26.COV2.S was delivered intramuscularly.

Regarding treatment: some 20 received Ad26.COV2.S at low or high dose, single or two shots; a few received placebo; per-sample allocation not given. Day 63 after the first injection of vaccine or placebo was the sampling time. This adult donor, from Boston, was 18-55 years old. With regard to this clone: Its cognate antigen is unknown.

The protocol was immunoSEQ multiplex PCR, while the TCRdb copy is restricted to in-frame clones and leaves out a portion. The sample lists fewer than 900,000 clones, roughly 90% occurring once. The CDR3 spans 14 residues. In germline, CDR1 is SGHAT, CDR2 FQDESV (reference sequence). Trimming cost V 5 bases and J 1 base, with 11 bases left between them. Findings and limits, study-wide: Post-vaccination spike-specific CD8+ and CD4+ T cell responses reportedly had substantial breadth. Higher spike-specific TCR breadth was found in vaccine recipients than in placebo recipients.

This clonotype originated in a person between 18 and 59 years old who received the Ad26.COV2.S COVID-19 vaccine or a placebo. The chain is built from TRBV11-1 and TRBJ1-2; the D is unclear. This specimen consisted of peripheral blood, obtained in a trial of Ad26.COV2.S vaccine versus placebo. CDR3: CASSPSGLNYGYTF. CDR3 coding DNA: TGTGCCAGCAGCCCCTCCGGTCTTAACTATGGCTACACCTTC.